This T cell receptor (beta chain) was recovered during a study of cytomegalovirus exposure and HLA in healthy donors. Study-level points and caveats: TCR beta sequences reportedly predicted most subjects' HLA-A and HLA-B alleles accurately. Researchers reported in a later analysis that a missense DCLRE1C variant was tied to TCR beta V- and J-gene trimming. Common viral pathogens were later found to be apparently linked to several of the most significant clusters.

In the PCR, 60 Vbeta and 13 Jbeta primers were used. Repertoires were generated with immunoSEQ multiplex PCR, while TCRdb's copy carries only in-frame clones and drops some. The listing contains some 150,000 clones. Worth noting for this clone: Antigen specificity is unknown.

From germline, CDR1 is SGHNT and CDR2 YYREEE (reference sequence). This CDR3 is built from 16 residues. V trimming: 4 bases; J trimming: 5 bases; junction bases outside the gene matches: 10. The sample taken for sequencing was PBMCs. This TCR came from a woman between 18 and 29 years old in good health and CMV-seronegative. J is TRBJ2-3 and V is TRBV5-4; 10 bases align to TRBD2. The CDR3 is CASSPHSGRSGDTQYF. CDR3 coding DNA: TGTGCCAGCAGCCCACATAGCGGGAGGTCGGGAGATACGCAGTATTTT.